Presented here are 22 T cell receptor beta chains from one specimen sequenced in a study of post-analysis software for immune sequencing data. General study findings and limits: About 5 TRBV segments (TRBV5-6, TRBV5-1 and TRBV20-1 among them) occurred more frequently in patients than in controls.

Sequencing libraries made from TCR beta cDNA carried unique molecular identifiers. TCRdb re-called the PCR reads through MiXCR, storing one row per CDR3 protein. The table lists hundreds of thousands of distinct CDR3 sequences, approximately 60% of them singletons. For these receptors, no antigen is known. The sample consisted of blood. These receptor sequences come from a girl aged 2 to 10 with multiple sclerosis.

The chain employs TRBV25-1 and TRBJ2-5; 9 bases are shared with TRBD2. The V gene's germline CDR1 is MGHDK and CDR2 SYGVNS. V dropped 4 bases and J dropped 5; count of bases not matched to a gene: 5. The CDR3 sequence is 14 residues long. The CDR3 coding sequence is TGTGCCAGCAGTGCCGCGGGGGGGTTCGAGACCCAGTACTTC. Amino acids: CASSAAGGFETQYF.

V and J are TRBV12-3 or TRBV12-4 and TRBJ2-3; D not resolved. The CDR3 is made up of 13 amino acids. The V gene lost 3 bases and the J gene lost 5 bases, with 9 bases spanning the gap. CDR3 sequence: CASSLSDRDTQYF. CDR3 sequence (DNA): TGTGCCAGCAGTTTGTCAGACCGAGATACGCAGTATTTT.

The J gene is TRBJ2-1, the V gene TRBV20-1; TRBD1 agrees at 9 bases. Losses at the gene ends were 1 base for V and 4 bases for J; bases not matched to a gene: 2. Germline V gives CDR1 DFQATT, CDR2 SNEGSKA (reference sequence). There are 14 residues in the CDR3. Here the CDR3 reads CSARAGQGYNEQFF. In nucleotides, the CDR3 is TGCAGTGCTAGAGCGGGACAGGGATACAATGAGCAGTTCTTC.

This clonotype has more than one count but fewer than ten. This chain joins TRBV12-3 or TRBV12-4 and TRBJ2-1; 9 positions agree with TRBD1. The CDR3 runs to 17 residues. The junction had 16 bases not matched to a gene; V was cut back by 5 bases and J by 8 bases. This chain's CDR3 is CASSTGMSYRGRDEQFF. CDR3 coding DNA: TGTGCCAGCAGTACCGGAATGTCGTACAGGGGGCGCGATGAGCAGTTCTTC.

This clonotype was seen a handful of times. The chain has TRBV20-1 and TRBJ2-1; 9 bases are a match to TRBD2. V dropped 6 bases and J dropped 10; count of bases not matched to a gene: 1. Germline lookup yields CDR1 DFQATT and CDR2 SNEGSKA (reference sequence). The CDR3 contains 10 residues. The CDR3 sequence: CSAAGGEQFF. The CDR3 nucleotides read TGCAGTGCGGCGGGAGGGGAGCAGTTCTTC.

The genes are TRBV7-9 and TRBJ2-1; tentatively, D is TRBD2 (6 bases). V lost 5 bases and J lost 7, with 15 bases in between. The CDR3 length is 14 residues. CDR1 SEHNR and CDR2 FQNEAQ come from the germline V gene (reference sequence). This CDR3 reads CASSPSGTVNEQFF. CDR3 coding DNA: TGTGCCAGCAGCCCGTCCGGGACTGTAAATGAGCAGTTCTTC.

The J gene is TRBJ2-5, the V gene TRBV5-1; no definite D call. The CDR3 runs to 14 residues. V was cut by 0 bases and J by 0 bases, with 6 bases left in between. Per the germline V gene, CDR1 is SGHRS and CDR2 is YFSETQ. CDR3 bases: TGCGCCAGCAGCTTGGGGTCACACCAAGAGACCCAGTACTTC. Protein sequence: CASSLGSHQETQYF.

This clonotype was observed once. The CDR3 is CASSVGTGPEAFF. The DNA of the CDR3 is TGTGCCAGCAGCGTAGGGACAGGCCCTGAAGCTTTCTTT. The chain carries TRBV9 and TRBJ1-1; 7 positions match TRBD1. V was pared by 0 bases and J by 6 bases, with 2 bases of the junction left unmatched. Germline CDR1 is SGDLS and CDR2 is YYNGEE. The CDR3 loop spans 13 amino acids. Full variable domain (outside the CDR3, taken from reference TRBV9 and TRBJ1-1): DSGVTQTPKHLITATGQRVTLRCSPRSGDLSVYWYQQSLDQGLQFLIQYYNGEERAKGNILERFSAQQFPDLHSELNLSSLELGDSALYFCASSVGTGPEAFFGQGTRLTVV.

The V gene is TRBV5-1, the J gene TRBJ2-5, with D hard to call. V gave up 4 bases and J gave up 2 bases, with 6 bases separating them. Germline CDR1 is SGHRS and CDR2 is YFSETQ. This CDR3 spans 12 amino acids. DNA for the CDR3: TGCGCCAGCAGCGTCGTTCAAGAGACCCAGTACTTC. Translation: CASSVVQETQYF. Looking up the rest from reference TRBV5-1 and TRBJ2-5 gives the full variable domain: KAGVTQTPRYLIKTRGQQVTLSCSPISGHRSVSWYQQTPGQGLQFLFEYFSETQRNKGNFPGRFSGRQFSNSRSEMNVSTLELGDSALYLCASSVVQETQYFGPGTRLLVL.

The CDR3 loop is CASSQTPGQGNSPLHF. In nucleotides, the CDR3 is TGCGCCAGCAGCCAAACCCCGGGACAGGGGAATTCACCCCTCCACTTT. The V and J genes are TRBV4-3 and TRBJ1-6, with 10 bases aligning to TRBD1. CDR3 length equals 16 residues. J lost 7 bases, V lost 2 bases, and 5 bases had no gene match. Germline lookup yields CDR1 LGHNA and CDR2 YSLEER.

This chain's CDR3 is CSVGGQSDTQYF. The CDR3, as DNA: TGCAGCGTTGGGGGGCAGTCAGATACGCAGTATTTT. The chain carries TRBV29-1 and TRBJ2-3; possible D gene TRBD1, 6 bases. Germline V gene data show CDR1 as SQVTM and CDR2 as ANQGSEA. The V and J ends lost 4 bases and 4 bases respectively, with 9 bases between them. CDR3 length: 12 amino acids.

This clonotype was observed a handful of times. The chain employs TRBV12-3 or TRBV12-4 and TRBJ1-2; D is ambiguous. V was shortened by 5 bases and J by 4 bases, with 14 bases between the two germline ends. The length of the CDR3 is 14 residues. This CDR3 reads CASSRTGVSYGYTF. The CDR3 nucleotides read TGTGCCAGCAGTCGGACCGGAGTCTCCTATGGCTACACCTTC.

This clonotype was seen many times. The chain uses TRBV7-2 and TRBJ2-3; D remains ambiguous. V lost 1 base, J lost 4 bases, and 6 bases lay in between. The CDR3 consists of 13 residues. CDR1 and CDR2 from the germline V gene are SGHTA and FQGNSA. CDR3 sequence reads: CASSLVGADTQYF. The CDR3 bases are TGTGCCAGCAGCTTAGTGGGTGCAGATACGCAGTATTTT.

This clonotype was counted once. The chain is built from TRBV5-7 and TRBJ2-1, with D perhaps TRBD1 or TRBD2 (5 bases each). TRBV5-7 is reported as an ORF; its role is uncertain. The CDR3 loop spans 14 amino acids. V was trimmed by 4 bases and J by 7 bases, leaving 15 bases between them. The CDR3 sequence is CASSKGPWENEQFF. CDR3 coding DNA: TGTGCCAGCAGCAAGGGACCCTGGGAAAATGAGCAGTTCTTC.

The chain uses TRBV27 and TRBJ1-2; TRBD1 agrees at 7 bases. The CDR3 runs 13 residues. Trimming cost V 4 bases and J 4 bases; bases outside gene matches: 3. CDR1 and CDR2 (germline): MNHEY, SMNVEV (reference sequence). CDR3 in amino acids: CASSSQGRYGYTF. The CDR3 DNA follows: TGTGCCAGCAGTTCACAGGGGCGCTATGGCTACACCTTC.

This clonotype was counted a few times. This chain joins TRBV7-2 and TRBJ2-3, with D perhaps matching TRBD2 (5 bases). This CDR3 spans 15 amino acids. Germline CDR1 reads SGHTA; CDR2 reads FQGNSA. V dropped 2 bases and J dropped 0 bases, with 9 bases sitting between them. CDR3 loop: CASSLMEVSTDTQYF. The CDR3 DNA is TGTGCCAGCAGCTTAATGGAGGTCAGCACAGATACGCAGTATTTT. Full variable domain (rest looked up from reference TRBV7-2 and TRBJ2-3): GAGVSQSPSNKVTEKGKDVELRCDPISGHTALYWYRQSLGQGLEFLIYFQGNSAPDKSGLPSDRFSAERTGGSVSTLTIQRTQQEDSAVYLCASSLMEVSTDTQYFGPGTRLTVL.

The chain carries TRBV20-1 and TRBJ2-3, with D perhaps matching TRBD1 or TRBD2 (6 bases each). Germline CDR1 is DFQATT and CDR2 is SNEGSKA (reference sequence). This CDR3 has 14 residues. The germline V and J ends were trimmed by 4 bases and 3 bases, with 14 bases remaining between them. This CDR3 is CSAKTPGATDTQYF. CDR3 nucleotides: TGCAGTGCTAAAACCCCGGGGGCAACAGATACGCAGTATTTT.

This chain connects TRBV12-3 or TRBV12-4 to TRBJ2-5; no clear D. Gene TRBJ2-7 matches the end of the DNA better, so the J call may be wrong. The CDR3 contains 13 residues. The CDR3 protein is CASAVGLPYEQYF. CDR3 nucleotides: TGTGCCAGCGCCGTGGGATTGCCCTACGAGCAGTACTTC.

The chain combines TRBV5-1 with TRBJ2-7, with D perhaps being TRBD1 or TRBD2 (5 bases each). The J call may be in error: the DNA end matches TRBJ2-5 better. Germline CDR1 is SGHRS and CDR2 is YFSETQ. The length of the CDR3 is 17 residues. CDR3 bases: TGCGCCAGCAGCGCCGGTTCCGCTCCGGGACGGGGAGAGACCCAGTACTTC. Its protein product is CASSAGSAPGRGETQYF.

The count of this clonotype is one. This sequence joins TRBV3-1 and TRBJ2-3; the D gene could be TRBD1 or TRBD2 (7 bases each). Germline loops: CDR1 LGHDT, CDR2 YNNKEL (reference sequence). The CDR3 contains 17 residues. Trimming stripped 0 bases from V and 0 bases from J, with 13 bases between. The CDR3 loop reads CASSQEGGGGSTDTQYF. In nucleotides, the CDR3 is TGTGCCAGCAGCCAAGAAGGGGGCGGGGGTAGCACAGATACGCAGTATTTT.

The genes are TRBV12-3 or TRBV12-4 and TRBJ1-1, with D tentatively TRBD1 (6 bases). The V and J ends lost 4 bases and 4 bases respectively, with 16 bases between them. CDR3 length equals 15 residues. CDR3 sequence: CASSSTGIWGTEAFF. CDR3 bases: TGTGCCAGCAGTTCTACAGGGATTTGGGGCACTGAAGCTTTCTTT.

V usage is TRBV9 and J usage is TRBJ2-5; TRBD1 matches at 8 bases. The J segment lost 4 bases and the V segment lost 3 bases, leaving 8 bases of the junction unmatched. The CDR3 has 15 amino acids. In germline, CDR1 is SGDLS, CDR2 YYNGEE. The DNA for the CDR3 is TGTGCCAGCAGCGGTGGACAGGGCATGGGAGAGACCCAGTACTTC. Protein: CASSGGQGMGETQYF. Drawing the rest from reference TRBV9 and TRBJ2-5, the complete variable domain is DSGVTQTPKHLITATGQRVTLRCSPRSGDLSVYWYQQSLDQGLQFLIQYYNGEERAKGNILERFSAQQFPDLHSELNLSSLELGDSALYFCASSGGQGMGETQYFGPGTRLLVL.